This TCR beta chain stems from a study of T cells in tuberculosis. On the study more broadly: Blood was taken before or within 7 days of anti-tuberculosis therapy.

Germline V gives CDR1 GTSNPN, CDR2 SVGIG (reference sequence). The CDR3 is 13 amino acids. V shed 0 bases and J shed 7 bases, with 10 bases lying between them. Profiled with immunoSEQ multiplex PCR; TCRdb holds only in-frame clones, not every one. The table has about 40,000 clones, roughly 94% seen once. The time point: new active TB diagnosis, blood taken before or within 7 days of starting treatment. This TCR derives from an adult with tuberculosis. The rearrangement uses TRBV30 and TRBJ1-5, with D unresolved. Material: PBMCs, obtained at tuberculosis diagnosis. The CDR3 DNA follows: TGTGCCTGGAGTGTGTCAATCGGGCAGCCCCAGCATTTT. Translated: CAWSVSIGQPQHF.